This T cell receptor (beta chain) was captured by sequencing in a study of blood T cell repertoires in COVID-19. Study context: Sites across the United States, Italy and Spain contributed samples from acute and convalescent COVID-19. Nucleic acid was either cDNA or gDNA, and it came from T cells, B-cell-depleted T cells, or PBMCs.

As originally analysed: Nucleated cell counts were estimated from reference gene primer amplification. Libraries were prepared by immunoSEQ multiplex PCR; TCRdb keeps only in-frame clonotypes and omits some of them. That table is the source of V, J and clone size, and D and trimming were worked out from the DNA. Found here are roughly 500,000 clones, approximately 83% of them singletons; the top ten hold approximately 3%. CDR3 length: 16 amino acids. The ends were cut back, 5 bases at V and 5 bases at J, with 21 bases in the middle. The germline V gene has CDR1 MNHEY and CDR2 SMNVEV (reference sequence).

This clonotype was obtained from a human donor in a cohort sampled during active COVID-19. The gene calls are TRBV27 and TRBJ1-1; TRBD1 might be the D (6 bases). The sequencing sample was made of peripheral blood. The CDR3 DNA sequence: TGTGCCAGCAGTCAACTCGGGGCGGGGGCAGGGACTGAAGCTTTCTTT. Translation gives CASSQLGAGAGTEAFF.